A few counts support the clone carrying this T cell receptor beta chain. Time point reported: sample taken at primary tumor resection. In each case, whole RNA from tumor, nontumor lung or frozen PBMC was sequenced unsorted. This CDR3 is built from 13 residues. The V end lost 5 bases, the J end lost 5 bases, and 13 bases lay between the germline ends. Per the germline V gene, CDR1 is SGHRS and CDR2 is YFSETQ. This specimen comes from a study of spatial heterogeneity in lung cancer. TCRdb processed the 5' RACE reads anew with MiXCR; each CDR3 protein has one entry. Of about 41,000 distinct CDR3 sequences listed, about an eighth are singletons.

The starting material was PBMCs, obtained at surgery. This sequence originates from a female donor with early-stage non-small cell lung cancer. The chain recombines TRBV5-1 with TRBJ1-1; D possibly corresponds to TRBD1 (5 bases). CDR3 coding DNA: TGCGCCAGCAGAGTTTCAGGGTATACTGAAGCTTTCTTT. Translated, it gives CASRVSGYTEAFF.